This T cell receptor beta chain was profiled in a study of T-cell reconstitution after alpha-beta-depleted transplantation in children. Trimming shortened V by 6 bases and J by 4 bases, and 19 bases separated the two germline ends. The CDR3 contains 17 residues. Germline V gives CDR1 MNHEY, CDR2 SVGEGT. It was with unique molecular identifiers that the TCRbeta library was prepared. TCRdb reprocessed the PCR reads via MiXCR and lists one record per CDR3 protein. The sample includes about 460,000 distinct CDR3 sequences, approximately 12% of them seen just once. The chain links TRBV6-2 or TRBV6-3 to TRBJ1-6; D possibly corresponds to TRBD1 (6 bases). This TCR came from a human donor who donated a stem cell graft to a child with combined immunodeficiency. This specimen was PBMCs from the stem cell graft donor, taken from the stem cell graft. CDR3 amino acids: CASRQHSGATYNSPLHF. The CDR3 nucleotides are TGTGCCAGCAGACAACACTCAGGGGCTACGTATAATTCACCCCTCCACTTT.